The sequence of this T cell receptor (beta chain) was determined in a study of PD-1 blockade in classical Hodgkin lymphoma. Brentuximab vedotin exposure varied, and every patient relapsed after autologous stem cell transplantation. Looked up from germline, CDR1 is MNHNS and CDR2 is SASEGT. V lost 4 bases and J lost 0, with 18 bases in between. The CDR3 has 17 amino acids. This table comes from immunoSEQ multiplex PCR, and its TCRdb copy is limited to in-frame clones, with some not included. The data hold some 96,000 clones, with roughly 83% observed a single time. The chain recombines TRBV6-1 with TRBJ1-1, with a weak D call TRBD1 (6 bases). This TCR was sampled from a human donor with classical Hodgkin lymphoma. The specimen was peripheral blood mononuclear cells (PBMCs), collected at baseline. DNA of the CDR3: TGTGCCAGCAGTGCGTCCCCGACAGGAACGGTGAACACTGAAGCTTTCTTT. Protein sequence: CASSASPTGTVNTEAFF.